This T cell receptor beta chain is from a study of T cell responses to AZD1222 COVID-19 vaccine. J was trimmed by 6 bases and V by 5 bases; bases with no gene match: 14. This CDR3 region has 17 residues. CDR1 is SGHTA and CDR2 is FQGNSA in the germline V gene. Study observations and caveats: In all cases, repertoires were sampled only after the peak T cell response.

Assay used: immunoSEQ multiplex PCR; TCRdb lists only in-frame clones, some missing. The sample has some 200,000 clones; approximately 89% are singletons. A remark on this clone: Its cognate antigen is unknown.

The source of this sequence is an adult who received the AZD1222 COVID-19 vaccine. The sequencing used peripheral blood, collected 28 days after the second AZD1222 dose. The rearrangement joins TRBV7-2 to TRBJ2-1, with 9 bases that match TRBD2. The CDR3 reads CASSPRRTSEGSNEQFF. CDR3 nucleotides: TGTGCCAGCAGCCCCCGACGGACTAGCGAGGGCAGCAATGAGCAGTTCTTC.